The clone carrying this TCR beta chain was counted between two and nine times. Its antigen remains unidentified. The source of the sample is a study of T cells after yellow fever vaccination. Conversion of TCR transcripts into cDNA relied on 5'RACE template switching, which added a universal primer site and UMIs. One entry per CDR3 protein results from TCRdb running MiXCR on the 5' RACE reads. The table lists 100,000 to 150,000 distinct CDR3 sequences, around 15% of them singletons, with roughly two fifths in the top ten. Findings of the study overall: The study found a weaker secondary response that peaked faster, day 5 versus 15.

The CDR3 extends over 12 amino acids. Germline CDR1 is SGDLS and CDR2 is YYNGEE. V shed 0 bases and J shed 9 bases, with 7 bases lying between them. The sequence came from a young man who received the YFV17D yellow fever vaccine. The V and J genes are TRBV9 and TRBJ2-1, with D possibly TRBD1 on 5 matching bases. The sample consisted of CD8+ T cells sorted from PBMCs, taken 5 days after the yellow fever booster vaccination. CDR3 sequence reads: CASSVEGVEQFF. CDR3 DNA sequence: TGTGCCAGCAGCGTAGAAGGGGTTGAGCAGTTCTTC.